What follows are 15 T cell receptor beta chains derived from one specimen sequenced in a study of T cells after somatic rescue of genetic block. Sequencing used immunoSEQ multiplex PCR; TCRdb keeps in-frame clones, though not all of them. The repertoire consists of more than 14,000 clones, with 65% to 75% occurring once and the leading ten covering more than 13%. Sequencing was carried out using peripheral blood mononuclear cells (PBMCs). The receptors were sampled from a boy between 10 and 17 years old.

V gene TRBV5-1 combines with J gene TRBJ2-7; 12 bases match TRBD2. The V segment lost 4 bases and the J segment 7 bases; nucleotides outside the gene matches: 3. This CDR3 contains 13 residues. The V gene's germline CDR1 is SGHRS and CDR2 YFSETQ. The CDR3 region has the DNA TGCGCCAGCAGCCCAGGACTAGCGGGAGAGCAGTACTTC. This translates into CASSPGLAGEQYF. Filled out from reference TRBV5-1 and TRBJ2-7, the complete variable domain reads KAGVTQTPRYLIKTRGQQVTLSCSPISGHRSVSWYQQTPGQGLQFLFEYFSETQRNKGNFPGRFSGRQFSNSRSEMNVSTLELGDSALYLCASSPGLAGEQYFGPGTRLTVT.

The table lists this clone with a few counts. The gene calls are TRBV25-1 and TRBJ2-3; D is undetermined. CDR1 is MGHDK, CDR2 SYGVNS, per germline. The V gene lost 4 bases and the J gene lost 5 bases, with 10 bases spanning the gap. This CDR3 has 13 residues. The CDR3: CASSVAIVDTQYF. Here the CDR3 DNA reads TGTGCCAGCAGTGTCGCCATCGTAGATACGCAGTATTTT.

This chain's CDR3 is CASSGRLAGEGEQYF. CDR3 coding DNA: TGCGCCAGCAGCGGACGACTAGCGGGAGAAGGAGAGCAGTACTTC. The chain uses TRBV5-1 and TRBJ2-7; 12 bases are shared with TRBD2. The CDR3 loop spans 15 amino acids. The germline gives CDR1 SGHRS, CDR2 YFSETQ. The junction had 9 bases not matched to a gene; V was cut back by 4 bases and J by 7 bases.

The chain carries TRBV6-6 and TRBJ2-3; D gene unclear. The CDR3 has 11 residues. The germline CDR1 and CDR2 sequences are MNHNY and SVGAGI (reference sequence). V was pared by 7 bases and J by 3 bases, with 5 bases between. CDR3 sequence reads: CASKETDTQYF. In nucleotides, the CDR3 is TGTGCCAGCAAAGAGACAGATACGCAGTATTTT.

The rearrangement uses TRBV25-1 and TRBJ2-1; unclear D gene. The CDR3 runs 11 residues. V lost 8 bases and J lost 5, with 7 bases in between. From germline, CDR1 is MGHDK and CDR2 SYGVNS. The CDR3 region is CASATHNEQFF. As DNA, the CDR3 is TGTGCCAGCGCGACCCACAATGAGCAGTTCTTC. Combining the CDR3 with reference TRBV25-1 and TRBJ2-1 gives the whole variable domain EADIYQTPRYLVIGTGKKITLECSQTMGHDKMYWYQQDPGMELHLIHYSYGVNSTEKGDLSSESTVSRIRTEHFPLTLESARPSHTSQYLCASATHNEQFFGPGTRLTVL.

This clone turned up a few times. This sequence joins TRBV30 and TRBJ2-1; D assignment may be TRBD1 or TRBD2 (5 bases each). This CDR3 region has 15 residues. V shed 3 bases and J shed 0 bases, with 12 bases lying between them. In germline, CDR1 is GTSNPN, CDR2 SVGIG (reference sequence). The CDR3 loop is CAWSLGTISYNEQFF. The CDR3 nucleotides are TGTGCCTGGAGCCTTGGGACCATCTCCTACAATGAGCAGTTCTTC.

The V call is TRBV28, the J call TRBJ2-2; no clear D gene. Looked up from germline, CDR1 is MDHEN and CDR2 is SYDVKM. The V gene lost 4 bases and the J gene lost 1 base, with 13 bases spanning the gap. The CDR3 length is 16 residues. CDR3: CASSSRTQVNTGELFF. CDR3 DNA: TGTGCCAGCAGTTCACGGACCCAGGTGAACACCGGGGAGCTGTTTTTT.

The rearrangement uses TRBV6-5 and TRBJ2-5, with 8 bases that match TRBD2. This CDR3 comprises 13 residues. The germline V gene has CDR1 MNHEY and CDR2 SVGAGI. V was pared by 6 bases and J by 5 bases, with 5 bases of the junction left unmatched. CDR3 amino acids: CASRVAGTETQYF. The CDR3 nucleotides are TGTGCCAGCAGAGTAGCGGGGACGGAGACCCAGTACTTC.

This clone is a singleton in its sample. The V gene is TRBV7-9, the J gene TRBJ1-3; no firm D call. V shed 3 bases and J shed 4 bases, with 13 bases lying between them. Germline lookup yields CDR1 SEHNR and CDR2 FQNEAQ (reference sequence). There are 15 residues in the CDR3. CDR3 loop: CASSLSRLLGNTIYF. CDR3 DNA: TGTGCCAGCAGCTTGTCCCGACTTTTAGGAAACACCATATATTTT. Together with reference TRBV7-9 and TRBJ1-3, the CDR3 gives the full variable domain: DTGVSQNPRHKITKRGQNVTFRCDPISEHNRLYWYRQTLGQGPEFLTYFQNEAQLEKSRLLSDRFSAERPKGSFSTLEIQRTEQGDSAMYLCASSLSRLLGNTIYFGEGSWLTVV.

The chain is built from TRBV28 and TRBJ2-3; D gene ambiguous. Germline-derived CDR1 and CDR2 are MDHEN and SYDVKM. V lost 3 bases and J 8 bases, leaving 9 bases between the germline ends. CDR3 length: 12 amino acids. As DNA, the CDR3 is TGTGCCAGCAGTTTCGGTCAGATTACGCAGTATTTT. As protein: CASSFGQITQYF.

The CDR3 coding sequence is TGCGCCAGCAGCTTGTGGGGTCAGGGTAAGGCGAACACCGGGGAGCTGTTTTTT. Amino acid sequence: CASSLWGQGKANTGELFF. The gene calls are TRBV5-1 and TRBJ2-2, with a tentative D call TRBD1 (5 bases). V gave up 1 base and J gave up 0 bases, with 16 bases separating them. CDR1 and CDR2 (germline): SGHRS, YFSETQ. The CDR3 runs to 18 residues.

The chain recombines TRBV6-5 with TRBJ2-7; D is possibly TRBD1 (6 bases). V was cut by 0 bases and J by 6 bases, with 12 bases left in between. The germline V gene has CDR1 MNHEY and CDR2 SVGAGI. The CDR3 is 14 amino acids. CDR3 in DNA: TGTGCCAGCAGTTACTCGGACAGATCGGGCGAGCAGTACTTC. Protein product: CASSYSDRSGEQYF.

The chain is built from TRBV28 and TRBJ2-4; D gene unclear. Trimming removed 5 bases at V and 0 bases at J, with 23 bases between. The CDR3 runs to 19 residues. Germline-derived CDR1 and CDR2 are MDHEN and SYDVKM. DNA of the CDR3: TGTGCCAGCAGTGCCTCTCAGCGACCCCCCACCTTAGCCAAAAACATTCAGTACTTC. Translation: CASSASQRPPTLAKNIQYF.

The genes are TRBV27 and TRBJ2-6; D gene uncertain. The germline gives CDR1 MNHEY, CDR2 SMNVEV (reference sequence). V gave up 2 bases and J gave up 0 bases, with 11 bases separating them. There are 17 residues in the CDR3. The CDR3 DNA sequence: TGTGCCAGCAGTTTAGGATTCTCTCTCTCTGGGGCCAACGTCCTGACTTTC. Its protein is CASSLGFSLSGANVLTF.

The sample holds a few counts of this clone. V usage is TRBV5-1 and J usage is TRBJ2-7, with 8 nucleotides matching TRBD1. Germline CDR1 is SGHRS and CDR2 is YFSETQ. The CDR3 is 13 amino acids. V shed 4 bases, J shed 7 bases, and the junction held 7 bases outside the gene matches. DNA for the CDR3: TGCGCCAGCAGCGTCCAGGGGGCTGGGGAGCAGTACTTC. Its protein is CASSVQGAGEQYF.